This T cell receptor beta chain emerged from a study of blood T cell repertoires in COVID-19. Assignments of participants to cohorts depended upon their own reported clinical history. Donors in Cohort 3 counted as recovered after two negative PCRs, clearance, or symptom resolution. The method was immunoSEQ multiplex PCR; TCRdb's version includes in-frame clones alone and lacks a portion of them. Among some 400,000 clones listed, 75% to 90% were seen once. Trimming removed 1 base from V and 7 bases from J; junction bases left unmatched: 5. CDR1 and CDR2 from the germline V gene are MGHDK and SYGVNS. The CDR3 spans 15 residues.

What was sequenced was PBMCs or T cells enriched from blood (not recorded which). This clonotype originated in a man aged 25 to 40 who had recovered from COVID-19. The genes are TRBV25-1 and TRBJ2-4; 9 bases map to TRBD2. The CDR3 DNA reads as TGTGCCAGCAGTGAATGGGCGGGAGGGGGGAACATTCAGTACTTC. This sequence encodes CASSEWAGGGNIQYF.